The text below deals with one T cell receptor beta chain. These data come from a study of CD8+ T cells in alopecia areata. The sequencing template was cDNA reverse transcribed from extracted RNA. Profiling relied on immunoSEQ multiplex PCR, and the TCRdb table lists in-frame clones only, not all of them. The table lists roughly 120,000 clones, 55% to 60% of them singletons. CDR1 is SGHNT and CDR2 is YYREEE in the germline V gene (reference sequence). V gave up 0 bases and J gave up 8 bases, with 14 bases separating them. CDR3 size: 15 residues. The treatment is: oral pan-JAK inhibitor, 5-10 mg twice daily.

The rearrangement joins TRBV5-4 to TRBJ1-4; TRBD1 might be the D (5 bases). The sequences come from CD4+ T cells sorted from blood, collected at week 24, from a patient treated with tofacitinib. This TCR was recovered from a human donor with alopecia areata. For the CDR3, the DNA is TGTGCCAGCAGCTTGGAGCAGGGAAGCCTGGAAAAACTGTTTTTT. Protein: CASSLEQGSLEKLFF.